These T cell receptor beta chains were read from a single sample in a study of blood T cell repertoires in COVID-19. Measured with immunoSEQ multiplex PCR; TCRdb has only the in-frame clones, and not every one. The data show roughly 35,000 clones, over 70% seen once. The specimen sequenced was peripheral blood. All receptors come from a man aged 80 or over with active or convalescent COVID-19. The conserved cysteine and the conserved F or W are not part of the CDR3 here.

>TRBJ2-7|TRBV18
ASSRIGQGSAYEQY
>TRBJ1-2|TRBV5-1
ASSTVLGGTNYGYT
>TRBJ2-5|TRBV25-1
ASSELKTGRETQY
>TRBJ2-1|TRBV19
ASSESFAGNNEQF
>TRBJ1-2|TRBV19
ASTPPGTHYGYT
>TRBJ2-3|TRBV28
ASSLTASGTAQY
>TRBJ2-7|TRBV7-2
ASSLSLAGTYEQY
>TRBJ1-1|TRBV7-2
ASSLVEGRTEAF
>TRBJ2-7|TRBV27
ASRRDRGGSYEQY
>TRBJ2-7|TRBV4-1
ASSQRASGQTYDEQY
>TRBJ2-5|TRBV5-1
ASSAEMAAQETQY
>TRBJ2-7|TRBV6-2/TRBV6-3
ASSRDPWTGGSEQY
>TRBJ1-6|TRBV4-3
ASSQDRGLNSPLH
>TRBJ1-5|TRBV5-5
ASSFRGGVDQPQH
>TRBJ1-1|TRBV11-3
ASSAGTGGTEAF
>TRBJ1-1|TRBV29-1
SVRTGDTEAF
>TRBJ2-2|TRBV7-2
ASSPGLAAGELF
>TRBJ2-7|TRBV7-9
ASSSPQVGSYEQY
>TRBJ2-3|TRBV18
ASSLRTELAGGPDTQY
>TRBJ2-7|TRBV13
ASSPPRSGIYEQY
>TRBJ2-3|TRBV9
ASSVVGLVTDTQY
>TRBJ2-4|TRBV7-2
ASSLNPSGGIAKNIQY
>TRBJ1-5|TRBV15
ATSRGGQANNQPQH
>TRBJ2-1|TRBV5-4
ASSLDKYNEQF
>TRBJ2-2|TRBV19
ASNRVAGSGTGELF
>TRBJ1-1|TRBV10-3
AIRGDIAGNSKAF
>TRBJ1-5|TRBV12-5
ASGFGGSNQPQH
>TRBJ1-3|TRBV18
ASSPEGNTIY
>TRBJ2-1|TRBV5-4
ASSLRQGIDEQF
>TRBJ1-2|TRBV2
ASSGGGRVGLYGYT
>TRBJ2-7|TRBV11-2
ASSPELAGYEQY
>TRBJ2-7|TRBV7-2
ASSFVDSSRVEQY
>TRBJ1-2|TRBV14
ASSQGDTLYGYT
>TRBJ1-5|TRBV7-2
ASSLVADSNQPQH
>TRBJ2-7|TRBV29-1
SVEEPPRHLYEQY
>TRBJ2-3|TRBV3-1/TRBV3-2
ASSQGRGTFSTDTQY
>TRBJ1-6|TRBV6-2/TRBV6-3
ASSIRQGSNSPLH
>TRBJ2-7|TRBV11-3
ASSLGQSGRGREQY
>TRBJ2-7|TRBV3-1/TRBV3-2
ASSQDWSRGEQY
>TRBJ1-6|TRBV25-1
ASSEWTGVTSPLH
>TRBJ2-7|TRBV10-3
AISGRGRSYEQY
>TRBJ1-5|TRBV5-1
ASSRSGTGDQPQH
>TRBJ2-5|TRBV9
ASSPQDSQETQY
>TRBJ1-2|TRBV18
ASSPAGGHGYT
>TRBJ1-2|TRBV4-3
ASSHRGTGDYGYT
>TRBJ1-3|TRBV5-1
ASSWDVTGGNTIY
>TRBJ1-2|TRBV7-2
ASSLGRNNYGYT
>TRBJ2-2|TRBV5-1
ASSLVSLSAGELF
>TRBJ2-7|TRBV3-1/TRBV3-2
ASSQASYEQY
>TRBJ2-7|TRBV5-4
ASSLGQGFFYEQY
>TRBJ2-6|TRBV5-4
ASSYLSGANVLT
>TRBJ2-7|TRBV11-2
ASSLARSSYEQY
>TRBJ1-4|TRBV5-1
ASSWNQGGEKLF
>TRBJ2-3|TRBV7-7
ASSPIDSFTDTQY
>TRBJ2-2|TRBV7-3
ASSLFPAGVSTGELF
>TRBJ2-1|TRBV12-5
ASGLGGPENEQF
>TRBJ2-2|TRBV15
ATSRDQGTGELF
>TRBJ1-1|TRBV19
ASSWGLLNTEAF
>TRBJ2-7|TRBV6-2/TRBV6-3
ASSYPSRTGYEQY